This T cell receptor beta chain originates from a study of T cells in Graves' hyperthyroidism and ophthalmopathy. The sample holds a few counts of this clonotype. The TCR beta CDR3 regions underwent amplification using RNA transcripts as the source. HTBI primers were used for first-round RT-PCR of the TCR CDR3. MiXCR was run by TCRdb on the multiplex PCR reads, yielding one entry per CDR3 protein. Of under 350,000 distinct CDR3 sequences listed, approximately 22% are singletons. Germline CDR1 SGHTA, CDR2 FQGNSA. Trimming removed 6 bases from V and 4 bases from J, with 12 bases in between. The CDR3 covers 13 residues.

This clonotype was obtained from a woman in her fifties or sixties with Graves' hyperthyroidism. The sample consisted of blood. The genes are TRBV7-2 and TRBJ1-2; a possible D gene is TRBD1 (5 bases). As DNA, the CDR3 is TGTGCCAGCAGTCATGGGGCCACCTATGGCTACACCTTC. Translating gives CASSHGATYGYTF.